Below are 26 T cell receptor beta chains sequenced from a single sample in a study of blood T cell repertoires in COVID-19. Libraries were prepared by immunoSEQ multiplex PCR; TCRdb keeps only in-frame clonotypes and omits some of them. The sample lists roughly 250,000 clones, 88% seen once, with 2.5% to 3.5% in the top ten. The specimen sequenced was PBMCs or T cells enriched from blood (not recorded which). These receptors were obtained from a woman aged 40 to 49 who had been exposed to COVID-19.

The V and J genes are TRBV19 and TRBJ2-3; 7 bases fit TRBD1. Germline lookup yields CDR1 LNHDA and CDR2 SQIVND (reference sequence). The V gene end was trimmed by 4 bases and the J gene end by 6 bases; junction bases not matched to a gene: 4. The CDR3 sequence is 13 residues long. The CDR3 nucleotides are TGTGCCAGTAGTAACAGGGGTGGGGATACGCAGTATTTT. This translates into CASSNRGGDTQYF.

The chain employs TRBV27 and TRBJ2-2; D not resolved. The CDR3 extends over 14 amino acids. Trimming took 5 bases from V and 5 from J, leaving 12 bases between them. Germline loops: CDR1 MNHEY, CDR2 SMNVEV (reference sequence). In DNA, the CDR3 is TGTGCCAGCAGTGTGTTTAGTACGACCGGGGAGCTGTTTTTT. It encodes CASSVFSTTGELFF.

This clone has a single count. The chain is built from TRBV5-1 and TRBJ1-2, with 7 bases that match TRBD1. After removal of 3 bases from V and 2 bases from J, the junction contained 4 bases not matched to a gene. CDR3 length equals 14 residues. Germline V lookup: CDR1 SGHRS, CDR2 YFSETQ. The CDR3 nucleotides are TGCGCCAGCAGCTACGACAGGGCCAACTATGGCTACACCTTC. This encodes CASSYDRANYGYTF. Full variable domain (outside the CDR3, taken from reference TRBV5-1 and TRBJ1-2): KAGVTQTPRYLIKTRGQQVTLSCSPISGHRSVSWYQQTPGQGLQFLFEYFSETQRNKGNFPGRFSGRQFSNSRSEMNVSTLELGDSALYLCASSYDRANYGYTFGSGTRLTVV.

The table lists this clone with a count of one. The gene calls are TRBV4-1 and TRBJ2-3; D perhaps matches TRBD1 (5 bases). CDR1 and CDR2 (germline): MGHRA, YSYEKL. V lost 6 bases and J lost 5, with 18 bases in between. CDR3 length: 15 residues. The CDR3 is CASSHNPQGVDTQYF. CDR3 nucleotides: TGCGCCAGCAGTCACAATCCCCAAGGGGTAGATACGCAGTATTTT.

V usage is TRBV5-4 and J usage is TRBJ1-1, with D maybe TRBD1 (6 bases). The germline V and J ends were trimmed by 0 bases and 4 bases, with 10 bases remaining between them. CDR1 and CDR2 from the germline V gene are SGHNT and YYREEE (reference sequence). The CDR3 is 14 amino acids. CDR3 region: CASSLGVQGTEAFF. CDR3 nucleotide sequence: TGTGCCAGCAGCTTGGGTGTACAGGGCACTGAAGCTTTCTTT.

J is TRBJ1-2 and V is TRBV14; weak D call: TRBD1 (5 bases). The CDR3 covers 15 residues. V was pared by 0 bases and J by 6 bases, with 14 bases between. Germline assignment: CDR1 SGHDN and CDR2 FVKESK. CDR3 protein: CASSQDRTGRHGYTF. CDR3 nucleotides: TGTGCCAGCAGCCAAGACCGTACAGGCCGTCATGGCTACACCTTC.

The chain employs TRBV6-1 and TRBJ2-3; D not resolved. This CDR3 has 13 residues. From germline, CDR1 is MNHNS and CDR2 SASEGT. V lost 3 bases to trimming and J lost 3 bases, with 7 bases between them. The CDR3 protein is CASSESITDTQYF. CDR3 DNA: TGTGCCAGCAGTGAGAGTATTACAGATACGCAGTATTTT.

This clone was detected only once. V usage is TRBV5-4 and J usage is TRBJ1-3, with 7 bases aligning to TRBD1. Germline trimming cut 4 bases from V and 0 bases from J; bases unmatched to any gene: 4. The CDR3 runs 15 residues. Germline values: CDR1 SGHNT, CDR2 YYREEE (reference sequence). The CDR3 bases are TGTGCCAGCAGCCGCGACAGGGACTCTGGAAACACCATATATTTT. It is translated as CASSRDRDSGNTIYF.

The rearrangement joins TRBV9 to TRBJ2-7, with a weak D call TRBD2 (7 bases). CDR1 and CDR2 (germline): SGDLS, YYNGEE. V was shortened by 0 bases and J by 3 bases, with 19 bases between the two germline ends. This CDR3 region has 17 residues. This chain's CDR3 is CASSVGVAGAGYYEQYF. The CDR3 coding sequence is TGTGCCAGCAGCGTAGGAGTTGCGGGGGCAGGTTACTACGAGCAGTACTTC.

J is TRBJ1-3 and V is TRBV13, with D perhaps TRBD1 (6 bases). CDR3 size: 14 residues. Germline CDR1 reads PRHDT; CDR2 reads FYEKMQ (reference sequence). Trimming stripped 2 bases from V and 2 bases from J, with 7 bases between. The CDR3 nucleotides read TGTGCCAGCAGCTTAACAGGGACTGGAAACACCATATATTTT. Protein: CASSLTGTGNTIYF.

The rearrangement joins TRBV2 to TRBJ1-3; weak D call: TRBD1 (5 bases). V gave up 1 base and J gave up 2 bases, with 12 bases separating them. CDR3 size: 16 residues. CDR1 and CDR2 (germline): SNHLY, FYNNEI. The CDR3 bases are TGTGCCAGCAGTGAAGATGGTGGCAGGGCTGGAAACACCATATATTTT. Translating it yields CASSEDGGRAGNTIYF. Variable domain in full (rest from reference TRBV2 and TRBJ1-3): EPEVTQTPSHQVTQMGQEVILRCVPISNHLYFYWYRQILGQKVEFLVSFYNNEISEKSEIFDDQFSVERPDGSNFTLKIRSTKLEDSAMYFCASSEDGGRAGNTIYFGEGSWLTVV.

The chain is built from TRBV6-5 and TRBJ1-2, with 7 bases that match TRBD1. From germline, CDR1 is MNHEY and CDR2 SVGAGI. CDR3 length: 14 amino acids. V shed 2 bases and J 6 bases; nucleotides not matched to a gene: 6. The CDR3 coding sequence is TGTGCCAGCAGTTACATAGACAGGGTCAATGGCTACACCTTC. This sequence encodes CASSYIDRVNGYTF.

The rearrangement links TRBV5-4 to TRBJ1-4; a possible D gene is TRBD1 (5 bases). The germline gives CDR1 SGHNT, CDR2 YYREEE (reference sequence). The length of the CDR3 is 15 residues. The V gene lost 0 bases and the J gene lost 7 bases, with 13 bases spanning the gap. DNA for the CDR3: TGTGCCAGCAGCTTGGCCGGGGGAGGGAGTGAAAAACTGTTTTTT. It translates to CASSLAGGGSEKLFF.

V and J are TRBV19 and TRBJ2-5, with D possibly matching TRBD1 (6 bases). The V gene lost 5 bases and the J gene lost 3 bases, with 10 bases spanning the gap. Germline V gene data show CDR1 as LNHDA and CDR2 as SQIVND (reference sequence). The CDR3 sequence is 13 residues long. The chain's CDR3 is CASSQKGEETQYF. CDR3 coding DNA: TGTGCCAGTAGTCAAAAGGGGGAAGAGACCCAGTACTTC.

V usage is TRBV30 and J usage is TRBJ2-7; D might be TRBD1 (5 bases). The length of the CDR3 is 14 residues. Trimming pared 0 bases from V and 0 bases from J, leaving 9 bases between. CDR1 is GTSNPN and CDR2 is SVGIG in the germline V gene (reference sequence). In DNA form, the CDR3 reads TGTGCCTGGAGTGTGGACACCAGCTCCTACGAGCAGTACTTC. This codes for CAWSVDTSSYEQYF.

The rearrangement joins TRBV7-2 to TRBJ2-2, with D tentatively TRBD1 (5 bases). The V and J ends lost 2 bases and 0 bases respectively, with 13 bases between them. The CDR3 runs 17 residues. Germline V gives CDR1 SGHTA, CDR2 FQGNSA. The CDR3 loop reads CASSLTNRQPNTGELFF. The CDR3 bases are TGTGCCAGCAGCTTAACCAACCGACAGCCGAACACCGGGGAGCTGTTTTTT.

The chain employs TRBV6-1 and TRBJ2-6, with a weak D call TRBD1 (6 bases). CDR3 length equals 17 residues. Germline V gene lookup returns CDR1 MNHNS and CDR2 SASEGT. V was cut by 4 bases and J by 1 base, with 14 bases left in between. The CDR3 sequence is CASSATGWLSGANVLTF. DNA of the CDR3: TGTGCCAGCAGTGCAACAGGGTGGCTGTCTGGGGCCAACGTCCTGACTTTC.

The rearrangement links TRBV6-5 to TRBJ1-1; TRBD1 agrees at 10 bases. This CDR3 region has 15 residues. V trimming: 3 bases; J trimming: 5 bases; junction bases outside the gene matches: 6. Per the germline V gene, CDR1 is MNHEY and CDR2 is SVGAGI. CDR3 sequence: CASSYRGQGTTEAFF. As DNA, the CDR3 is TGTGCCAGCAGTTATCGGGGACAGGGGACGACTGAAGCTTTCTTT.

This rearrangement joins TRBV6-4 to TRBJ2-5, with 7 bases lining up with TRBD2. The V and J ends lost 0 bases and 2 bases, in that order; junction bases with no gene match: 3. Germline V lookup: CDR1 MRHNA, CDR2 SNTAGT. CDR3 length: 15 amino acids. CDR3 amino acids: CASSDSPGGQETQYF. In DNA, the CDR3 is TGTGCCAGCAGTGACTCCCCGGGGGGACAAGAGACCCAGTACTTC.

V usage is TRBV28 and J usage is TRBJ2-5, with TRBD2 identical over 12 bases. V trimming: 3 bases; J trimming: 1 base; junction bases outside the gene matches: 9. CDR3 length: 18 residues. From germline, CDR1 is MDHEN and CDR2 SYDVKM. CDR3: CASSFALAGGPGQETQYF. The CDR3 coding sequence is TGTGCCAGCAGTTTCGCTCTAGCGGGGGGGCCGGGCCAAGAGACCCAGTACTTC.

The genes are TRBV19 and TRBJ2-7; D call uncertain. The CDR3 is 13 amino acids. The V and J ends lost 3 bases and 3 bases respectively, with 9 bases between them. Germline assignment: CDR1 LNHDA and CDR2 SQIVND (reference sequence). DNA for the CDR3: TGTGCCAGTAGTATGGCCCTTTTCTACGAGCAGTACGTC. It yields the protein CASSMALFYEQYV.

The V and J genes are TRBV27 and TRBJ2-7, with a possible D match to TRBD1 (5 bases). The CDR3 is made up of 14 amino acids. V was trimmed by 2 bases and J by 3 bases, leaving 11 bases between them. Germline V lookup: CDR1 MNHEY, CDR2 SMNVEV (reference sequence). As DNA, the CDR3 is TGTGCCAGCAGTTTACGTCCAGGGTTCTACGAGCAGTACTTC. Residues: CASSLRPGFYEQYF.

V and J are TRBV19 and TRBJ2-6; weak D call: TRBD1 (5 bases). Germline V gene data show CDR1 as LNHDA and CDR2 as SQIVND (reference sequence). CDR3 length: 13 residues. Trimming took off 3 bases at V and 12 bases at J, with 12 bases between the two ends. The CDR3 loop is CASSMRRTGVLTF. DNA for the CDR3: TGTGCCAGTAGTATGAGGCGTACAGGCGTCCTGACTTTC.

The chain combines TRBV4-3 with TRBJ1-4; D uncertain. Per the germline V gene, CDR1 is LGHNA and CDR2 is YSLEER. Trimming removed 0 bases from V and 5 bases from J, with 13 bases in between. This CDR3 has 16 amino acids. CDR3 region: CASSQEMRGTNEKLFF. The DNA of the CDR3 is TGCGCCAGCAGCCAAGAGATGCGGGGAACAAATGAAAAACTGTTTTTT.

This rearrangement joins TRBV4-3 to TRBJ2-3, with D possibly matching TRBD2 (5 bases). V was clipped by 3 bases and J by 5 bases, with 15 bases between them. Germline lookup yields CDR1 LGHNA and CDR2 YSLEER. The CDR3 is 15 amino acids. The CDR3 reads CASSHREPQQDTQYF. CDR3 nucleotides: TGCGCCAGCAGCCACCGGGAACCCCAACAAGATACGCAGTATTTT.

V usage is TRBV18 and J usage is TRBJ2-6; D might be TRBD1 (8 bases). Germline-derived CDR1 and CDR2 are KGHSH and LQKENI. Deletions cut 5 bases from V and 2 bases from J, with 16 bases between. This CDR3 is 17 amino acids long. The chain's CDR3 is CASSSDRGGTGANVLTF. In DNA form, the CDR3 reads TGTGCCAGCTCATCCGACAGGGGAGGGACTGGGGCCAACGTCCTGACTTTC.